The 5 T cell receptor beta chains below come from one sample, sequenced in a study of blood T cells in healthy people across ages. A sample-barcoded 5' primer and a J-beta primer mix were used in a second PCR of roughly 6 to 11 cycles. TCRdb ran MiXCR on the 5' RACE reads and lists one entry per CDR3 protein. The sample records about 780,000 distinct CDR3 sequences, about half being singletons. The sequenced material came from blood. These receptors were obtained from an older man in good health.

This clonotype was detected ten times or more. This sequence may be a read error, since a much larger clone differs from it by one base. This chain links TRBV12-3 or TRBV12-4 with TRBJ1-2; TRBD1 matches 11 bases. The CDR3 is made up of 14 amino acids. V lost 5 bases and J lost 9; bases outside the gene matches: 8. The CDR3 bases are TGTGCCAGCAGTGTAGGGACAGGGGGTAGTAGCTACACCTTC. It encodes CASSVGTGGSSYTF.

Only a few counts were recorded for this clonotype. This chain uses TRBV29-1 with TRBJ2-1; D is tentatively TRBD1 or TRBD2 (5 bases each). The CDR3 contains 13 residues. The V end lost 6 bases, the J end lost 12 bases, and 21 bases lay between the germline ends. CDR1 and CDR2 from the germline V gene are SQVTM and ANQGSEA. For the CDR3, the DNA is TGCAGCGTGGGGACCGAAACAGGAGTAGTGCAGTTCTTC. This codes for CSVGTETGVVQFF.

This chain connects TRBV7-2 to TRBJ2-7; no clear D. Germline V lookup: CDR1 SGHTA, CDR2 FQGNSA. Trimming left V 2 bases short and J 4 bases short, with 9 bases between. The CDR3 spans 13 residues. DNA for the CDR3: TGTGCCAGCAGCTTACACGGCAGTTACGAGCAGTACTTC. As protein: CASSLHGSYEQYF.

The rearrangement joins TRBV5-1 to TRBJ2-4; 11 bases line up with TRBD1. The DNA end is more similar to TRBJ2-7, so the J call may be wrong. CDR3 length: 14 residues. The V gene's germline CDR1 is SGHRS and CDR2 YFSETQ. In DNA, the CDR3 is TGCGCCAGCAGCTGGGACAGGGGGACTCCCGAGCAGTACTTC. The encoded protein is CASSWDRGTPEQYF.

This clonotype appeared many times. The V gene is TRBV7-2, the J gene TRBJ2-3, with D perhaps matching TRBD1 (7 bases). Germline V gives CDR1 SGHTA, CDR2 FQGNSA. This CDR3 comprises 15 residues. The V end lost 5 bases, the J end lost 3 bases, and 15 bases lay between the germline ends. CDR3 region: CASSPQQGRTDTQYF. DNA of the CDR3: TGTGCCAGCAGCCCCCAACAGGGGAGGACAGATACGCAGTATTTT.